This T cell receptor beta chain was sequenced during a study of blood T cell repertoires in COVID-19. About the research overall: Samples taken during acute and convalescent COVID-19 were collected in the United States, Italy and Spain. T cells, B-cell-depleted T cells, or PBMCs supplied cDNA or gDNA.

Profiling relied on immunoSEQ multiplex PCR, and the TCRdb table lists in-frame clones only, not all of them. The top ten hold 0.99% of the sample, which has about 240,000 clones, approximately 90% seen once. This clone has a handful of counts. Trimming removed 2 bases at V and 10 bases at J, with 15 bases between. The germline gives CDR1 SEHNR, CDR2 FQNEAQ (reference sequence). There are 15 residues in the CDR3. The receptor was isolated from a woman in her thirties or forties who had recovered from COVID-19. This rearrangement joins TRBV7-9 to TRBJ1-6; D perhaps matches TRBD1 (6 bases). Sequencing was done on a sample of peripheral blood. The CDR3 DNA sequence: TGTGCCAGCAGCTTATCGGGGGGCTCTGGCTCACCCCTCCACTTT. It yields the protein CASSLSGGSGSPLHF.